The 26 T cell receptor beta chains in this list originate from one sample, sequenced in a study of blood T cell repertoires in COVID-19. Sequencing was performed with immunoSEQ multiplex PCR; in TCRdb, only in-frame clones are kept and a portion is missing. The data contain 250,000 to 350,000 clones, 80% to 90% of them singletons. Sequenced input: PBMCs or T cells enriched from blood (not recorded which). These receptors were collected from a woman aged 25 to 39 who had recovered from COVID-19.

The V call is TRBV7-2, the J call TRBJ2-1; 11 nucleotides align to TRBD2. The CDR3 is made up of 17 amino acids. Germline CDR1 SGHTA, CDR2 FQGNSA. The V gene end was trimmed by 0 bases and the J gene end by 1 base; junction bases not matched to a gene: 2. The DNA for the CDR3 is TGTGCCAGCAGCTTAGCGTCTAGCGGGGGGTCCTACAATGAGCAGTTCTTC. This translates into CASSLASSGGSYNEQFF.

As concerns this clone: Other DNA sequences within the sample encode an identical CDR3. The gene calls are TRBV28 and TRBJ1-5; D uncertain. The germline gives CDR1 MDHEN, CDR2 SYDVKM. V lost 5 bases to trimming and J lost 6 bases, with 8 bases between them. This CDR3 region has 12 residues. CDR3 protein: CASSLGLQPQHF. CDR3 bases: TGTGCCAGCAGTCTAGGACTTCAGCCCCAGCATTTT. Together with reference TRBV28 and TRBJ1-5, the CDR3 gives the full variable domain: DVKVTQSSRYLVKRTGEKVFLECVQDMDHENMFWYRQDPGLGLRLIYFSYDVKMKEKGDIPEGYSVSREKKERFSLILESASTNQTSMYLCASSLGLQPQHFGDGTRLSIL.

This clone was seen more than once but under ten times. The CDR3 bases are TGTGCCATCAGTACAGGGCCGAATTCACCCCTCCACTTT. This translates into CAISTGPNSPLHF. The rearrangement uses TRBV10-3 and TRBJ1-6; D possibly corresponds to TRBD1 (6 bases). The CDR3 runs 13 residues. The V gene lost 5 bases and the J gene lost 7 bases, with 9 bases spanning the gap. The germline V gene has CDR1 ENHRY and CDR2 SYGVKD.

The chain carries TRBV21-1 and TRBJ1-4. TRBV21-1 is designated a pseudogene. The CDR3 has 14 residues. The CDR3 loop reads CASAPQGLNEKLFF. The CDR3 DNA reads as TGTGCCAGCGCCCCCCAGGGACTTAATGAAAAACTGTTTTTT.

The CDR3 spells CASSLEGLSYQPQHF. Here the CDR3 DNA reads TGTGCCAGCAGCTTGGAGGGACTGAGCTATCAGCCCCAGCATTTT. This chain links TRBV7-2 with TRBJ1-5; D possibly corresponds to TRBD1 (5 bases). The CDR3 totals 15 residues. CDR1 and CDR2 from the germline V gene are SGHTA and FQGNSA. Trimming pared 3 bases from V and 5 bases from J, leaving 14 bases between.

This chain joins TRBV18 and TRBJ1-1; no definite D call. V was trimmed by 2 bases and J by 8 bases, leaving 9 bases between them. CDR3 length: 12 residues. Germline V gives CDR1 KGHSH, CDR2 LQKENI. This CDR3 reads CASSPSQWEAFF. The CDR3 bases are TGTGCCAGCTCACCATCCCAGTGGGAAGCTTTCTTT.

The sample holds a few counts of this clone. This chain's CDR3 is CASSPRTGGAGANVLTF. The CDR3 DNA reads TGTGCCAGCAGCCCTCGTACAGGGGGCGCTGGGGCCAACGTCCTGACTTTC. The J gene is TRBJ2-6, the V gene TRBV11-3, with TRBD1 identical over 9 bases. V lost 5 bases and J lost 2; bases outside the gene matches: 7. Germline CDR1 reads SGHNT; CDR2 reads YENEEA. The CDR3 runs 17 residues.

The chain links TRBV5-1 to TRBJ2-3; D is ambiguous. In germline, CDR1 is SGHRS, CDR2 YFSETQ. V lost 6 bases and J lost 1, with 9 bases in between. The CDR3 runs 13 residues. CDR3 nucleotide sequence: TGCGCCAGCATCCTACCTGGCACAGATACGCAGTATTTT. It translates to CASILPGTDTQYF.

J is TRBJ1-5 and V is TRBV10-2; tentatively, D is TRBD1 (6 bases). Germline values: CDR1 WSHSY, CDR2 SAAADI. The CDR3 is 13 residues long. V gave up 0 bases and J gave up 14 bases, with 14 bases separating them. CDR3: CASSESNPGHEHF. For the CDR3, the DNA is TGCGCCAGCAGTGAGTCGAATCCGGGACACGAGCATTTT.

The CDR3 protein is CASSSRGGRGLSNQPQHF. In DNA form, the CDR3 reads TGTGCCAGCAGCTCCCGGGGAGGCAGGGGGCTGAGCAATCAGCCCCAGCATTTT. This sequence joins TRBV28 and TRBJ1-5, with TRBD1 identical over 8 bases. The V segment lost 6 bases and the J segment 1 base; nucleotides outside the gene matches: 14. The germline gives CDR1 MDHEN, CDR2 SYDVKM. This CDR3 comprises 18 residues.

V usage is TRBV5-1 and J usage is TRBJ2-3, with 8 bases fitting TRBD1. Trimming cost V 6 bases and J 0 bases; bases outside gene matches: 9. The CDR3 contains 16 residues. From germline, CDR1 is SGHRS and CDR2 YFSETQ. The CDR3, as DNA: TGCGCCAGCAAACCCCAGGGGGCCACTAGCACAGATACGCAGTATTTT. Its translation is CASKPQGATSTDTQYF.

The J gene is TRBJ2-7, the V gene TRBV10-3; tentative D call: TRBD2 (5 bases). CDR1 and CDR2 from the germline V gene are ENHRY and SYGVKD. V was trimmed by 5 bases and J by 2 bases, leaving 13 bases between them. The CDR3 runs to 14 residues. CDR3 nucleotide sequence: TGTGCCATCAGTACCGCGGGCCAACCCTACGAGCAGTACTTC. It yields the protein CAISTAGQPYEQYF.

Only one count was recorded for this clone. The chain joins TRBV3-1 (or the pseudogene TRBV3-2) to TRBJ2-3, with D possibly TRBD2 on 5 matching bases. Looked up from germline, CDR1 is LGHDT and CDR2 is YNNKEL (reference sequence). Trimming removed 4 bases from V and 10 bases from J, with 24 bases in between. The CDR3 runs 16 residues. The chain's CDR3 is CASSPRWRSETDAQYF. CDR3 in DNA: TGTGCCAGCAGCCCACGCTGGAGGAGCGAGACGGATGCGCAGTATTTT.

V and J are TRBV10-3 and TRBJ2-3, with D possibly matching TRBD2 (6 bases). The CDR3 sequence is 13 residues long. CDR1 and CDR2 (germline): ENHRY, SYGVKD. V was pared by 7 bases and J by 2 bases, with 10 bases between. Here the CDR3 reads CAITGGPTDTQYF. CDR3 bases: TGTGCCATCACCGGGGGACCCACAGATACGCAGTATTTT.

V gene TRBV25-1 combines with J gene TRBJ1-1; TRBD1 might be the D (5 bases). The CDR3 totals 13 residues. V was trimmed by 4 bases and J by 0 bases, leaving 6 bases between them. Germline V CDR1 and CDR2: MGHDK, SYGVNS. CDR3 residues: CASSGGLNTEAFF. For the CDR3, the DNA is TGTGCCAGCAGTGGGGGCCTGAACACTGAAGCTTTCTTT.

V is TRBV20-1 and J is TRBJ2-5; D possibly corresponds to TRBD2 (5 bases). V dropped 7 bases and J dropped 5 bases, with 11 bases sitting between them. The germline V gene has CDR1 DFQATT and CDR2 SNEGSKA (reference sequence). This CDR3 comprises 11 residues. In nucleotides, the CDR3 is TGCAGTGGCGGGCCACGGGAGACCCAGTACTTC. Translation gives CSGGPRETQYF.

The gene calls are TRBV2 and TRBJ1-5; TRBD1 matches 7 bases. The V gene's germline CDR1 is SNHLY and CDR2 FYNNEI. The CDR3 is 14 amino acids. Losses at the gene ends were 6 bases for V and 2 bases for J; bases not matched to a gene: 4. DNA for the CDR3: TGTGCCAGCAGGGGACAGTATGGCAATCAGCCCCAGCATTTT. This translates into CASRGQYGNQPQHF.

The rearrangement links TRBV6-2 or TRBV6-3 to TRBJ2-5; a possible D gene is TRBD2 (6 bases). The germline CDR1 and CDR2 sequences are MNHEY and SVGEGT. The germline V and J ends were trimmed by 3 bases and 5 bases, with 13 bases remaining between them. The CDR3 contains 14 residues. This chain's CDR3 is CASSYLLAGETQYF. The CDR3 coding sequence is TGTGCCAGCAGTTATCTACTAGCTGGTGAGACCCAGTACTTC.

The J gene is TRBJ1-1, the V gene TRBV28; TRBD1 is a possible D gene (5 bases). This CDR3 comprises 13 residues. V shed 7 bases and J shed 4 bases, with 13 bases lying between them. From germline, CDR1 is MDHEN and CDR2 SYDVKM. The CDR3 DNA reads as TGTGCCAGCACGGGCTCCGGGGGCACTGAAGCTTTCTTT. This translates into CASTGSGGTEAFF.

This clone was observed a handful of times. The chain combines TRBV25-1 with TRBJ1-3; no reliable D call. The V and J ends lost 1 base and 0 bases respectively, with 10 bases between them. The CDR3 is 16 amino acids. Germline CDR1 reads MGHDK; CDR2 reads SYGVNS. CDR3 amino acids: CASSESDSYSGNTIYF. CDR3 sequence (DNA): TGTGCCAGCAGTGAATCCGACTCCTACTCTGGAAACACCATATATTTT.

The chain carries TRBV11-2 and TRBJ1-5, with D perhaps TRBD1 (5 bases). The germline CDR1 and CDR2 sequences are SGHAT and FQNNGV. The V and J ends lost 1 base and 0 bases respectively, with 7 bases between them. The CDR3 totals 15 residues. The DNA for the CDR3 is TGTGCCAGCAGCTTAGCAGGGAATAGCAATCAGCCCCAGCATTTT. This translates into CASSLAGNSNQPQHF.

This clone was picked up one time. The gene calls are TRBV7-2 and TRBJ2-5; TRBD2 aligns across 13 bases. V dropped 1 base and J dropped 3; count of bases not matched to a gene: 8. The CDR3 has 18 residues. Germline V lookup: CDR1 SGHTA, CDR2 FQGNSA. The CDR3: CASSLGLLAGGPKETQYF. DNA for the CDR3: TGTGCCAGCAGCTTAGGCCTACTAGCGGGGGGGCCCAAAGAGACCCAGTACTTC.

The chain is built from TRBV6-5 and TRBJ1-5; D remains ambiguous. The V end lost 10 bases, the J end lost 0 bases, and 13 bases lay between the germline ends. The CDR3 is 14 amino acids. Germline assignment: CDR1 MNHEY and CDR2 SVGAGI. The CDR3 reads CATSPGYSNQPQHF. The CDR3 DNA follows: TGTGCCACCTCGCCCGGGTATAGCAATCAGCCCCAGCATTTT.

The rearrangement joins TRBV19 to TRBJ2-1; 8 nucleotides match TRBD1. Germline assignment: CDR1 LNHDA and CDR2 SQIVND (reference sequence). The V segment lost 7 bases and the J segment 6 bases; nucleotides outside the gene matches: 11. The CDR3 covers 15 residues. Here the CDR3 DNA reads TGTGCCAGTACTCTCCAGGGGGCCGGGTCCAATGAGCAGTTCTTC. Translated, it gives CASTLQGAGSNEQFF.

The chain joins TRBV19 to TRBJ1-5, with D possibly TRBD1 on 6 matching bases. V dropped 3 bases and J dropped 7 bases, with 13 bases sitting between them. The length of the CDR3 is 14 residues. CDR1 LNHDA and CDR2 SQIVND come from the germline V gene (reference sequence). Here the CDR3 reads CASSMDRIGQPQHF. CDR3 nucleotide sequence: TGTGCCAGTAGTATGGACAGAATTGGACAGCCCCAGCATTTT.

This clone was detected only once. The genes are TRBV29-1 and TRBJ2-3, with a weak D call TRBD2 (6 bases). V dropped 6 bases and J dropped 2 bases, with 12 bases sitting between them. This CDR3 spans 13 amino acids. Germline V gives CDR1 SQVTM, CDR2 ANQGSEA. The CDR3 DNA reads as TGCAGCGTCTGGGGGGTGGACACAGATACGCAGTATTTT. This translates into CSVWGVDTDTQYF.